This T cell receptor beta chain was captured in a study of CD8 T cells in Susac syndrome. The length of the CDR3 is 17 residues. Trimming removed 3 bases from V and 4 bases from J; junction bases left unmatched: 9. Germline V gene data show CDR1 as KGHSH and CDR2 as LQKENI. The authors sequenced TCR beta from blood CD8+ and CD4+ T cells. Purification of the CD8+ and CD4+ T cells relied on negative isolation, and TEMRA cells underwent FACS enrichment. Random hexamers served to reverse transcribe about 0.45 to 1 ug RNA. immunoSEQ multiplex PCR amplified TCR beta CDR3 across 54 Vbeta, 13 Jbeta. MiXCR, applied by TCRdb to the immunoSEQ multiplex PCR reads, yields one record per CDR3 protein. This table holds about 180,000 distinct CDR3 sequences, nearly 97% found once.

The rearrangement joins TRBV18 to TRBJ2-3; 11 bases agree with TRBD2. Material: CD4+ T cells from PBMCs. The receptor was isolated from a human donor with multiple sclerosis. CDR3 nucleotide sequence: TGTGCCAGCTCACCGAGGACTAGCGGGTTTGGGGCAGATACGCAGTATTTT. It translates to CASSPRTSGFGADTQYF.